Listed here are 15 T cell receptor beta chains from one sample, sequenced in a study of spatial heterogeneity in lung cancer. MiXCR, applied by TCRdb to the 5' RACE reads, yields one record per CDR3 protein. This sample carries over 25,000 distinct CDR3 sequences, just over 7% of them seen once, and the ten largest clones take approximately 24%. As to time point: sample taken at primary tumor resection. Study-wide results and limits: The study found that expanded intratumoral alpha and beta TCR counts tracked tumor mutation counts.

No antigen has been identified for these receptors. The sample consisted of lung tumor tissue, taken at surgery. The receptors stem from a male donor with early-stage non-small cell lung cancer.

This clonotype has at least ten counts. The chain joins TRBV7-8 to TRBJ2-3; D perhaps matches TRBD1 (5 bases). The V end lost 1 base, the J end lost 1 base, and 9 bases lay between the germline ends. Germline values: CDR1 SGHVS, CDR2 FQNEAQ. CDR3 length equals 15 residues. The CDR3 is CASSLVGARTDTQYF. CDR3 sequence (DNA): TGTGCCAGCAGCTTAGTTGGGGCCCGCACAGATACGCAGTATTTT.

This clonotype was seen repeatedly, ten times or more. J is TRBJ1-1 and V is TRBV3-1; 9 bases are a match to TRBD1. The germline gives CDR1 LGHDT, CDR2 YNNKEL (reference sequence). The V segment lost 8 bases and the J segment 11 bases; nucleotides outside the gene matches: 18. The CDR3 sequence is 15 residues long. The CDR3 sequence: CASATPGTGHSSAFF. The CDR3, as DNA: TGTGCCAGCGCAACTCCCGGGACAGGGCATTCGTCGGCTTTCTTT. Drawing the rest from reference TRBV3-1 and TRBJ1-1, the complete variable domain is DTAVSQTPKYLVTQMGNDKSIKCEQNLGHDTMYWYKQDSKKFLKIMFSYNNKELIINETVPNRFSPKSPDKAHLNLHINSLELGDSAVYFCASATPGTGHSSAFFGQGTRLTVV.

This clonotype was seen ten or more times. The chain uses TRBV5-1 and TRBJ2-1; perhaps TRBD1 as D (6 bases). Germline CDR1 is SGHRS and CDR2 is YFSETQ. Trimming took 3 bases from V and 0 from J, leaving 22 bases between them. The CDR3 spans 19 residues. CDR3 sequence: CASSSLPQTGTSSYNEQFF. The DNA of the CDR3 is TGCGCCAGCAGCTCCCTCCCTCAGACAGGTACCAGCTCCTACAATGAGCAGTTCTTC.

This clonotype was recorded at least ten times. The J gene is TRBJ2-7, the V gene TRBV27; 14 bases fit TRBD2. Germline CDR1 reads MNHEY; CDR2 reads SMNVEV (reference sequence). J lost 7 bases, V lost 5 bases, and 7 bases had no gene match. The CDR3 spans 15 residues. The CDR3 reads CASSATSGGAREQYF. Written as DNA, the CDR3 is TGTGCCAGCAGTGCGACTAGCGGGGGGGCAAGGGAGCAGTACTTC.

This clonotype has a count of ten or more. V and J are TRBV18 and TRBJ2-5; D gene uncertain. The germline V gene encodes CDR1 KGHSH and CDR2 LQKENI. CDR3 length: 14 residues. V shed 2 bases and J shed 0 bases, with 7 bases lying between them. The CDR3 bases are TGTGCCAGCTCACCAGATTACAACCAAGAGACCCAGTACTTC. Translating it yields CASSPDYNQETQYF.

Worth noting for this clonotype: A clone one base away is much larger, so this may be a read error. This chain joins TRBV11-2 and TRBJ2-3; D is uncertain. CDR1 SGHAT and CDR2 FQNNGV come from the germline V gene. V was cut by 3 bases and J by 5 bases, with 12 bases left in between. This CDR3 has 14 amino acids. CDR3 in amino acids: CASSFQASVDTQYF. DNA for the CDR3: TGTGCCAGCAGCTTCCAAGCGTCCGTAGATACGCAGTATTTT. The complete variable domain, with remaining parts taken from reference TRBV11-2 and TRBJ2-3, reads EAGVAQSPRYKIIEKRQSVAFWCNPISGHATLYWYQQILGQGPKLLIQFQNNGVVDDSQLPKDRFSAERLKGVDSTLKIQPAKLEDSAVYLCASSFQASVDTQYFGPGTRLTVL.

This clonotype occurred many times. This chain joins TRBV6-2 or TRBV6-3 and TRBJ2-4, with D possibly being TRBD1 (6 bases). In germline, CDR1 is MNHEY, CDR2 SVGEGT. This CDR3 spans 17 amino acids. V lost 4 bases to trimming and J lost 0 bases, with 16 bases between them. CDR3 sequence: CASSFFPGHKAKNIQYF. CDR3 nucleotide sequence: TGTGCCAGCAGTTTCTTCCCGGGACACAAAGCCAAAAACATTCAGTACTTC.

By its share, this clonotype is medium-sized. The chain has TRBV3-1 and TRBJ2-7; TRBD2 is a possible D gene (6 bases). This CDR3 is 16 amino acids long. Germline V lookup: CDR1 LGHDT, CDR2 YNNKEL (reference sequence). V shed 0 bases and J shed 3 bases, with 15 bases lying between them. The DNA for the CDR3 is TGTGCCAGCAGCCAAGATGATTTGGAGGGAATCTACGAGCAGTACTTC. This encodes CASSQDDLEGIYEQYF.

At least ten counts were recorded for this clonotype. This chain uses TRBV29-1 with TRBJ2-5, with D possibly called TRBD1 or TRBD2 (6 bases each). The CDR3 consists of 14 residues. Germline-derived CDR1 and CDR2 are SQVTM and ANQGSEA. V was trimmed by 0 bases and J by 1 base, leaving 9 bases between them. For the CDR3, the DNA is TGCAGCGTTGAAGACCGGGGGCCCCAAGAGACCCAGTACTTC. This codes for CSVEDRGPQETQYF.

This clonotype was seen repeatedly, ten times or more. The chain is built from TRBV11-2 and TRBJ1-1, with unresolved D. V dropped 5 bases and J dropped 8 bases, with 12 bases sitting between them. This CDR3 is 12 amino acids long. Germline V gene lookup returns CDR1 SGHAT and CDR2 FQNNGV. The DNA of the CDR3 is TGTGCCAGCAGCGAATGGCGGATGGAAGCTTTCTTT. Amino acids: CASSEWRMEAFF.

This clonotype was counted only a few times. The V call is TRBV20-1, the J call TRBJ2-3; 8 bases line up with TRBD2. V was pared by 3 bases and J by 2 bases, with 7 bases of the junction left unmatched. This CDR3 spans 15 amino acids. Germline V gene data show CDR1 as DFQATT and CDR2 as SNEGSKA (reference sequence). CDR3 DNA: TGCAGTGCTAGTCGGGCGGGGGGCACCACAGATACGCAGTATTTT. Residues: CSASRAGGTTDTQYF.

At least ten counts were recorded for this clonotype. The V call is TRBV7-8, the J call TRBJ1-5; the D gene is possibly TRBD1 (5 bases). Trimming pared 3 bases from V and 0 bases from J, leaving 15 bases between. The CDR3 is 17 amino acids. Germline values: CDR1 SGHVS, CDR2 FQNEAQ. The CDR3 region is CASSFYQGTYSNQPQHF. The CDR3 DNA follows: TGTGCCAGCAGCTTTTACCAGGGAACCTATAGCAATCAGCCCCAGCATTTT.

This clonotype was counted only a few times. The chain is built from TRBV12-5 and TRBJ1-2, with 8 bases matching TRBD1. The CDR3 is 16 amino acids. Germline V gene sequence: CDR1 LGHNT, CDR2 FRNRAP. With V trimmed by 2 bases and J by 8 bases, 13 bases remained unmatched. The CDR3 region is CASGLLLRDRFRGYTF. In DNA form, the CDR3 reads TGTGCTAGTGGTTTGCTCCTCCGGGACAGGTTTCGGGGCTACACCTTC.

This clonotype was seen at least ten times. This CDR3 reads CASSLEGAMNTEAFF. CDR3 bases: TGCGCCAGCAGCTTGGAAGGGGCCATGAACACTGAAGCTTTCTTT. This chain connects TRBV5-1 to TRBJ1-1; maybe TRBD1 (5 bases). Germline CDR1 is SGHRS and CDR2 is YFSETQ. V lost 0 bases to trimming and J lost 0 bases, with 9 bases between them. This CDR3 comprises 15 residues.

Many counts were recorded for this clonotype. The V call is TRBV5-4, the J call TRBJ2-3; a possible D gene is TRBD2 (7 bases). Per germline, CDR1 SGHNT and CDR2 YYREEE (reference sequence). CDR3 size: 15 residues. The ends were cut back, 0 bases at V and 6 bases at J, with 14 bases in the middle. CDR3 sequence reads: CASSLVAGAGDTQYF. CDR3 nucleotides: TGTGCCAGCAGCTTGGTTGCGGGGGCCGGGGATACGCAGTATTTT.